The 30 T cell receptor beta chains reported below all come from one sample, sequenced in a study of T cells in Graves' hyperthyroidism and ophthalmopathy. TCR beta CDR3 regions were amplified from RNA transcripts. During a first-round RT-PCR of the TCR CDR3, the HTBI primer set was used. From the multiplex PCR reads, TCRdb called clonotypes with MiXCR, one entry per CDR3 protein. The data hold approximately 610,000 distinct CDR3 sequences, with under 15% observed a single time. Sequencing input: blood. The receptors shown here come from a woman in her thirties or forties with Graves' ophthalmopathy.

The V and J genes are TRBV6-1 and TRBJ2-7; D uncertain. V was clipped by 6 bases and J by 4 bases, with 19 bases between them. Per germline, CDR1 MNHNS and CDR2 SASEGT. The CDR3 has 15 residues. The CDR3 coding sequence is TGTGCCAGCAGAAGGTTAGAAGGGTCGGGTTACGAGCAGTACTTC. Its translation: CASRRLEGSGYEQYF.

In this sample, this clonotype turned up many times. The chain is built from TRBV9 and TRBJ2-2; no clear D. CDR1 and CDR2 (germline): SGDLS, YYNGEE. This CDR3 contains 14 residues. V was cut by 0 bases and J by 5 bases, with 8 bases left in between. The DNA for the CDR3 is TGTGCCAGCAGCGTAGTGGGCCTAACCGGGGAGCTGTTTTTT. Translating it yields CASSVVGLTGELFF. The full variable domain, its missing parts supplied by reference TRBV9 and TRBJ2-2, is DSGVTQTPKHLITATGQRVTLRCSPRSGDLSVYWYQQSLDQGLQFLIQYYNGEERAKGNILERFSAQQFPDLHSELNLSSLELGDSALYFCASSVVGLTGELFFGEGSRLTVL.

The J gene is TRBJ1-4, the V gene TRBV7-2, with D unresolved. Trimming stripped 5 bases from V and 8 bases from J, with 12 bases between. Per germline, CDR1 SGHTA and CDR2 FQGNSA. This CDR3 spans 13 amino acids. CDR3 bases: TGTGCCAGCAGCGGGGAGGGAGGGGAAAAACTGTTTTTT. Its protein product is CASSGEGGEKLFF.

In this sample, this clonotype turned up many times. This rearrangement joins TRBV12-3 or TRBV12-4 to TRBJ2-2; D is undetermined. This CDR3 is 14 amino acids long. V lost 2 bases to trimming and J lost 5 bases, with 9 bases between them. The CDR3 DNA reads TGTGCCAGCAGTTTACGGTCGTCAACCGGGGAGCTGTTTTTT. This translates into CASSLRSSTGELFF.

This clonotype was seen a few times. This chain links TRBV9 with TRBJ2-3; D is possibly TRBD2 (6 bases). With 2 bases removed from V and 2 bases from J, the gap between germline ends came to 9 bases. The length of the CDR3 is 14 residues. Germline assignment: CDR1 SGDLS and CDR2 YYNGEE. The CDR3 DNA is TGTGCCAGCAGCGTTAGCGGAAACACAGATACGCAGTATTTT. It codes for CASSVSGNTDTQYF.

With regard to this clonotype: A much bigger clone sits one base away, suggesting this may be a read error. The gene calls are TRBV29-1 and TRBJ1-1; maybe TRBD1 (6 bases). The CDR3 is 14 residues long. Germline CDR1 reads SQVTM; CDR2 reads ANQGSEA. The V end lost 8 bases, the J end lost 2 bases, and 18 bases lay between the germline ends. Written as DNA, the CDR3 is TGCAGCATTGTAGGGAGGGGACATAACACTGAAGCTTTCTTT. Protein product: CSIVGRGHNTEAFF.

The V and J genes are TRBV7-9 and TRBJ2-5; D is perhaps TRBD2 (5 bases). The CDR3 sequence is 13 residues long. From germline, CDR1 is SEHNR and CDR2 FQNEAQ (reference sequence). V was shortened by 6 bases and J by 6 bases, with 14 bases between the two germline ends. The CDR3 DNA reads TGTGCCAGCAGTCCCCGGGGTCGGCAGACCCAGTACTTC. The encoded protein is CASSPRGRQTQYF.

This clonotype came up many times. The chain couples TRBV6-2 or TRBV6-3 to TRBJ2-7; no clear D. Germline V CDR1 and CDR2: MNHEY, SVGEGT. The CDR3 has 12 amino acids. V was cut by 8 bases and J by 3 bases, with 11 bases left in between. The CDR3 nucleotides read TGTGCCAGCGGCGACTCGGTCTACGAGCAGTACTTC. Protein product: CASGDSVYEQYF.

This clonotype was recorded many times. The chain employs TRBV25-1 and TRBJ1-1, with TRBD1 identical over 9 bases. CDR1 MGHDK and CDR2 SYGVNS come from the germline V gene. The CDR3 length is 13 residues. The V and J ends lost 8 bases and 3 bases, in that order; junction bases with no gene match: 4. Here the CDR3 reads CASRTGDYTEAFF. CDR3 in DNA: TGTGCCAGCCGGACAGGGGACTACACTGAAGCTTTCTTT. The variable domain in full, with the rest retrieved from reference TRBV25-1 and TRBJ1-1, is EADIYQTPRYLVIGTGKKITLECSQTMGHDKMYWYQQDPGMELHLIHYSYGVNSTEKGDLSSESTVSRIRTEHFPLTLESARPSHTSQYLCASRTGDYTEAFFGQGTRLTVV.

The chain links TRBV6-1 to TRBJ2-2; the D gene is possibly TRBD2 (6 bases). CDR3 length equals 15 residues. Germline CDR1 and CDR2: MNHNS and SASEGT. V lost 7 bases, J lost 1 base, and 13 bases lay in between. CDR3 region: CASINGGLNTGELFF. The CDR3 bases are TGTGCCAGCATCAACGGGGGTCTGAACACCGGGGAGCTGTTTTTT.

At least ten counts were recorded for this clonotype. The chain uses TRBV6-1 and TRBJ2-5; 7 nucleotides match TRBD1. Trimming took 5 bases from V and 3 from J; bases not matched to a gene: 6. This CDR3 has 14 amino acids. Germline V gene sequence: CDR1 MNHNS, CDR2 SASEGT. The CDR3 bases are TGTGCCAGCAGTCCCAATGACAGGGAAGAGACCCAGTACTTC. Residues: CASSPNDREETQYF.

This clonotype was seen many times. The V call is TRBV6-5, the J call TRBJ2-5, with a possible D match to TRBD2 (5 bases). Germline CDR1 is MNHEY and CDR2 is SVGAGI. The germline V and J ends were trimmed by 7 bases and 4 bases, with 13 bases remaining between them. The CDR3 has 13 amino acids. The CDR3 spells CASTHEAGETQYF. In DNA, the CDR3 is TGTGCCAGCACCCACGAGGCGGGAGAGACCCAGTACTTC.

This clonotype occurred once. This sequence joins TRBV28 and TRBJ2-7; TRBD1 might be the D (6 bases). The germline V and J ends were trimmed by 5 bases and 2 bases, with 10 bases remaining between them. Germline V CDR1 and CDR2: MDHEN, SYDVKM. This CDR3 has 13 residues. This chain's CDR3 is CASSNRATYEQYF. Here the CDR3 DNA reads TGTGCCAGCAGTAACAGGGCTACCTACGAGCAGTACTTC.

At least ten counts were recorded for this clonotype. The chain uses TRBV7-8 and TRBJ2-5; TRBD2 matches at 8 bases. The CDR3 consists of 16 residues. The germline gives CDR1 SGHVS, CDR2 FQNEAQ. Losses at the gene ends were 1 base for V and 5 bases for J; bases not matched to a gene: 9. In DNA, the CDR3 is TGTGCCAGCAGCTTAGGGAGCGGGAGTGCCTTCGAGACCCAGTACTTC. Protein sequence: CASSLGSGSAFETQYF.

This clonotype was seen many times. This CDR3 is CASSPPLNTGELFF. The CDR3 bases are TGTGCCAGCAGCCCCCCCCTTAACACCGGGGAGCTGTTTTTT. The chain couples TRBV7-9 to TRBJ2-2; D not resolved. Germline V lookup: CDR1 SEHNR, CDR2 FQNEAQ (reference sequence). The CDR3 covers 14 residues. Trimming left V 5 bases short and J 2 bases short, with 9 bases between.

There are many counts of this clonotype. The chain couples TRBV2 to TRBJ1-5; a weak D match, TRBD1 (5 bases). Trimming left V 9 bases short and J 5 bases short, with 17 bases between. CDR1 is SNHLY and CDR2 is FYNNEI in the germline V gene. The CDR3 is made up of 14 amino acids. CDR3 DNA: TGTGCCAGTAGAGGGGTGTCAAGGGATCAGCCCCAGCATTTT. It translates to CASRGVSRDQPQHF.

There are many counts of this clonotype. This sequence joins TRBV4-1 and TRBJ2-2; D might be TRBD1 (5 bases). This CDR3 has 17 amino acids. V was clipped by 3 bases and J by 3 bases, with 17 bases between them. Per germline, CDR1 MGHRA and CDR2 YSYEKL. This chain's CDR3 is CASSQDSLAGYTGELFF. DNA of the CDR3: TGCGCCAGCAGCCAGGATTCCCTCGCAGGGTACACCGGGGAGCTGTTTTTT.

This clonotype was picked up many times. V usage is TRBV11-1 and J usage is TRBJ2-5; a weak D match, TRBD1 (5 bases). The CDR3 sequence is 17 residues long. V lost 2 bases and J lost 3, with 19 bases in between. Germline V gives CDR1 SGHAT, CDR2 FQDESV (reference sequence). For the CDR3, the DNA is TGTGCCAGCAGCTTAAAATTGGGGCGTCCTAGGGAAGAGACCCAGTACTTC. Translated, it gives CASSLKLGRPREETQYF.

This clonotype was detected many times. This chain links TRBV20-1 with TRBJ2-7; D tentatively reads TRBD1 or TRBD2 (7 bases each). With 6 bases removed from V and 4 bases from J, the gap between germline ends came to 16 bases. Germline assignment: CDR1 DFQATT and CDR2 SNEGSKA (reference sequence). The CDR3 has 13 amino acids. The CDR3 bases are TGCAGTGCCGCGACAGGGAGGGTTTACGAGCAGTACTTC. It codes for CSAATGRVYEQYF.

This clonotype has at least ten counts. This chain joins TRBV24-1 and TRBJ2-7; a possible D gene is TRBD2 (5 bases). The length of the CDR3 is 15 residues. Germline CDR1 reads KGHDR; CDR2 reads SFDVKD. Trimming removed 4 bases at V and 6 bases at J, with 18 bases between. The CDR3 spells CATSDPGVGSGEQYF. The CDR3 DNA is TGTGCCACCAGTGACCCCGGGGTAGGGAGTGGCGAGCAGTACTTC.

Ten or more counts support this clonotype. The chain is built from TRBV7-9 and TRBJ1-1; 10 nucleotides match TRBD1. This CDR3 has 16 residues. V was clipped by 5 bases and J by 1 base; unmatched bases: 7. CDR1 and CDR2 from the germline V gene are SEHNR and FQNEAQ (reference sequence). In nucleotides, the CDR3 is TGTGCCAGCAGCCCAAGGGACAGGGGCGCGAACACTGAAGCTTTCTTT. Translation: CASSPRDRGANTEAFF.

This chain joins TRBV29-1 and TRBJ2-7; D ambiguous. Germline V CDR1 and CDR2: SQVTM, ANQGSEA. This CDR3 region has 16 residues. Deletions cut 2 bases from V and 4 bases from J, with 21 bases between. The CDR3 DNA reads TGCAGCGTTGAAACCCCGTCGTTCGGCGAGTCATACGAGCAGTACTTC. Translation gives CSVETPSFGESYEQYF.

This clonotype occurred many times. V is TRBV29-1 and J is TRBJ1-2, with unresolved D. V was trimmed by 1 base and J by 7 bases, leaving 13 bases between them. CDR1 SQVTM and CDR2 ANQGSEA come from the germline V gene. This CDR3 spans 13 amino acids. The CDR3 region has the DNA TGCAGCGTTGAAGGACACTTAGAGGCTGGCTACACCTTC. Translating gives CSVEGHLEAGYTF.

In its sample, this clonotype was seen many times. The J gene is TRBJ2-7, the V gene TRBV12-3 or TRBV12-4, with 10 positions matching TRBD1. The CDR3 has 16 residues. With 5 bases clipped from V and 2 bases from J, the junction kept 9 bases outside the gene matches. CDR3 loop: CASSPSTGGVTYEQYF. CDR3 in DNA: TGTGCCAGCAGTCCCTCGACAGGGGGCGTCACCTACGAGCAGTACTTC.

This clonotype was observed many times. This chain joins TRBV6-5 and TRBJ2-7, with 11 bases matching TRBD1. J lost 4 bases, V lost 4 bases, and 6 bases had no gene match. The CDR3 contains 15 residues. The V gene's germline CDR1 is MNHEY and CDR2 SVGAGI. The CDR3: CASSSGGTGGYEQYF. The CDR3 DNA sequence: TGTGCCAGCAGTTCCGGGGGGACAGGGGGTTACGAGCAGTACTTC.

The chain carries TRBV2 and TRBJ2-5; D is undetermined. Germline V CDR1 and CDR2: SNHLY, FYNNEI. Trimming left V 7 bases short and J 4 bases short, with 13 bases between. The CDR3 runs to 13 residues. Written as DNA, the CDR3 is TGTGCCAGCACCGCGGTCGACGGAGAGACCCAGTACTTC. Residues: CASTAVDGETQYF.

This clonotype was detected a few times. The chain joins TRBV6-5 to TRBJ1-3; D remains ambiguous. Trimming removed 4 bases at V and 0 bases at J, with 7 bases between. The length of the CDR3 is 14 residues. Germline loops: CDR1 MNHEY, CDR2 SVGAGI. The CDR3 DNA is TGTGCCAGCAGTTCCCCCCTCTCTGGAAACACCATATATTTT. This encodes CASSSPLSGNTIYF.

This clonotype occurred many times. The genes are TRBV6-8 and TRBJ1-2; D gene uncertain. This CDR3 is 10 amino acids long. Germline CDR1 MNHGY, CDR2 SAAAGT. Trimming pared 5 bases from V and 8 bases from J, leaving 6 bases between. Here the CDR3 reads CASSRRGYTF. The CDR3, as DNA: TGTGCCAGCAGTAGACGGGGCTACACCTTC.

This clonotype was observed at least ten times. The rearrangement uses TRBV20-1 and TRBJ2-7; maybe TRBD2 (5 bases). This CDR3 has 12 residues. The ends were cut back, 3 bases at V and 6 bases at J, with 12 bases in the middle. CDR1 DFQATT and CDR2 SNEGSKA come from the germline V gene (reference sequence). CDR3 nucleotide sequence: TGCAGTGCTAGTGAGGTGGCGGGCGAGCAGTACTTC. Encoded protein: CSASEVAGEQYF.

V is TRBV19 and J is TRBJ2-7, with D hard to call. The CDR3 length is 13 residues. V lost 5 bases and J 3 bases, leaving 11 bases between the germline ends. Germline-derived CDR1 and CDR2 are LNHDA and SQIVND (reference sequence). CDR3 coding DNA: TGTGCCAGTAGTTCCGCCCTAGGCTACGAGCAGTACTTC. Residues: CASSSALGYEQYF. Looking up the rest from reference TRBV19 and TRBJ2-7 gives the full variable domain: DGGITQSPKYLFRKEGQNVTLSCEQNLNHDAMYWYRQDPGQGLRLIYYSQIVNDFQKGDIAEGYSVSREKKESFPLTVTSAQKNPTAFYLCASSSALGYEQYFGPGTRLTVT.